This TCR beta chain originates from a study of T cell responses to AZD1222 COVID-19 vaccine. Study-wide points: Close to half of all spike-specific TCRs reportedly target regions of the variants that are unmutated.

CDR1 and CDR2 from the germline V gene are SGHRS and YFSETQ. With 3 bases removed from V and 10 bases from J, the gap between germline ends came to 17 bases. The CDR3 length is 15 residues. The repertoire was sequenced with immunoSEQ multiplex PCR; TCRdb's copy has only in-frame clones and lacks some. This table has 95,000 to 150,000 clones, 70% to 90% appearing once. About this clone itself: Its antigen is undetermined.

The TCR originated in an adult in good health. The V call is TRBV5-1, the J call TRBJ1-6; TRBD1 might be the D (5 bases). Sequences were derived from peripheral blood, sampled on day 0 of AZD1222 vaccination. CDR3: CASSSQGDPWSPLHF. The DNA of the CDR3 is TGCGCCAGCAGCTCCCAAGGGGACCCGTGGTCACCCCTCCACTTT.